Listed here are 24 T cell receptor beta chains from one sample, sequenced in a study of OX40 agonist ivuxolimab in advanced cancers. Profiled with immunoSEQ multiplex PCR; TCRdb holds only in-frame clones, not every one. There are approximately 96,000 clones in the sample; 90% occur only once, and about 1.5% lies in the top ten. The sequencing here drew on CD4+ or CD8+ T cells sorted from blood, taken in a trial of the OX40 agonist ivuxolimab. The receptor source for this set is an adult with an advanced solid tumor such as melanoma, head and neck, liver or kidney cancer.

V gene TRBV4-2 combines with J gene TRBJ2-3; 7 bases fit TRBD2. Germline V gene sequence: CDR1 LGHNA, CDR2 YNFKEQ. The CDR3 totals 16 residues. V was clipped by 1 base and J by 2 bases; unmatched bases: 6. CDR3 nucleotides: TGTGCCAGCAGCCAAGGGGCTAGCGGTTACACAGATACGCAGTATTTT. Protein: CASSQGASGYTDTQYF.

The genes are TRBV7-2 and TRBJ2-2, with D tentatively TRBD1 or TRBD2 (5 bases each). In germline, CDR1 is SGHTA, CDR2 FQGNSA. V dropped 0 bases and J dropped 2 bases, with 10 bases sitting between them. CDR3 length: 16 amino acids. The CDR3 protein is CASSLAGAYNTGELFF. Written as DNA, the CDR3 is TGTGCCAGCAGCTTAGCCGGGGCATACAACACCGGGGAGCTGTTTTTT. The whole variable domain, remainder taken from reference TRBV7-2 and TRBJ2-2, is GAGVSQSPSNKVTEKGKDVELRCDPISGHTALYWYRQSLGQGLEFLIYFQGNSAPDKSGLPSDRFSAERTGGSVSTLTIQRTQQEDSAVYLCASSLAGAYNTGELFFGEGSRLTVL.

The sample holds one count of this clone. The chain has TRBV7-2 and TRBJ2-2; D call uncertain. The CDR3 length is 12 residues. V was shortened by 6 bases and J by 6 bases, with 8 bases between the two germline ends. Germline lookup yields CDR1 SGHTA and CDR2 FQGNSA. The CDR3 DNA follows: TGTGCCAGCAGGAGAAATCCCGGGGAGCTGTTTTTT. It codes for CASRRNPGELFF.

The CDR3 DNA sequence: TGCGCCAGCAGCTTGGGGACAGGGACCTCCTACGAGCAGTACTTC. Translating gives CASSLGTGTSYEQYF. The chain uses TRBV5-1 and TRBJ2-7, with 8 bases identical to TRBD1. J gave up 0 bases and V 0 bases, and 2 bases lay outside the gene matches. This CDR3 region has 15 residues. The germline CDR1 and CDR2 sequences are SGHRS and YFSETQ. The whole variable domain, remainder taken from reference TRBV5-1 and TRBJ2-7, is KAGVTQTPRYLIKTRGQQVTLSCSPISGHRSVSWYQQTPGQGLQFLFEYFSETQRNKGNFPGRFSGRQFSNSRSEMNVSTLELGDSALYLCASSLGTGTSYEQYFGPGTRLTVT.

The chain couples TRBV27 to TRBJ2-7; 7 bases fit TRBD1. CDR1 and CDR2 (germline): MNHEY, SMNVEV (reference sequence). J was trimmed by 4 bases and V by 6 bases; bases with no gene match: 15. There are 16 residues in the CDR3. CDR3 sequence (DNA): TGTGCCAGCAGAGTCGACGGGACAGATTATGTGTACGAGCAGTACTTC. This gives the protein CASRVDGTDYVYEQYF.

The CDR3 coding sequence is TGTGCCAGCAGTCCCCAACAGGGGAACACTGAAGCTTTCTTT. It encodes CASSPQQGNTEAFF. The V call is TRBV6-6, the J call TRBJ1-1, with D maybe TRBD1 (6 bases). CDR1 is MNHNY, CDR2 SVGAGI, per germline (reference sequence). The CDR3 covers 14 residues. V was cut by 5 bases and J by 1 base, with 11 bases left in between.

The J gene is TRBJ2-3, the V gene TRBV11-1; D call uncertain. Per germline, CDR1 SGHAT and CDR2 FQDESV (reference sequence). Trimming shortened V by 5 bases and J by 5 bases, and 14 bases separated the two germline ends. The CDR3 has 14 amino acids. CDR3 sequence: CASSPRKPEDTQYF. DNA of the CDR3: TGTGCCAGCAGCCCAAGAAAGCCCGAAGATACGCAGTATTTT.

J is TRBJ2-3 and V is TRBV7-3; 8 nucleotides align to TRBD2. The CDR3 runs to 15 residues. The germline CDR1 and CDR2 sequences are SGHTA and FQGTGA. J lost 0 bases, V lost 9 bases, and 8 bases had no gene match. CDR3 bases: TGTGCCAGTAAATCGGGGGGGCTGAGCACAGATACGCAGTATTTT. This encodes CASKSGGLSTDTQYF.

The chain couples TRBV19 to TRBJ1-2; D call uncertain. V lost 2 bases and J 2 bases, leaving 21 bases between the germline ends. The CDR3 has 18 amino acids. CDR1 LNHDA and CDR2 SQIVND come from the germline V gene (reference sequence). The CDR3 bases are TGTGCCAGTAGTATAATGGTTCGGCGAGGCGATAAAAACTATGGCTACACCTTC. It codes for CASSIMVRRGDKNYGYTF.

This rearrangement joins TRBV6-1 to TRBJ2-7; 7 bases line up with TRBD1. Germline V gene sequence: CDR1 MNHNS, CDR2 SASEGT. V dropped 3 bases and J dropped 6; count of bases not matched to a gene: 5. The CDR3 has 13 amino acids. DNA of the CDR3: TGTGCCAGCAGTGACCTTGACAGGGCCGAGCAGTACTTC. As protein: CASSDLDRAEQYF.

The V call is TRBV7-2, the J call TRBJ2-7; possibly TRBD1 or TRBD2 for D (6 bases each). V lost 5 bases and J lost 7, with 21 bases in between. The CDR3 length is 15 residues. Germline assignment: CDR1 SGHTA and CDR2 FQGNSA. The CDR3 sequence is CASSTRLGGLWEQYF. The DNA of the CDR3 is TGTGCCAGCAGCACCCGACTAGGGGGATTGTGGGAGCAGTACTTC. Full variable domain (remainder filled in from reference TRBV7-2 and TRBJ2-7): GAGVSQSPSNKVTEKGKDVELRCDPISGHTALYWYRQSLGQGLEFLIYFQGNSAPDKSGLPSDRFSAERTGGSVSTLTIQRTQQEDSAVYLCASSTRLGGLWEQYFGPGTRLTVT.

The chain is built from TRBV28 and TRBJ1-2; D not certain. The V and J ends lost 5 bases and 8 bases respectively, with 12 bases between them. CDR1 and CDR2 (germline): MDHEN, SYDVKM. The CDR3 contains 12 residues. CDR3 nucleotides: TGTGCCAGCAGTCCGAGGGTGGAGGGCTACACCTTC. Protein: CASSPRVEGYTF.

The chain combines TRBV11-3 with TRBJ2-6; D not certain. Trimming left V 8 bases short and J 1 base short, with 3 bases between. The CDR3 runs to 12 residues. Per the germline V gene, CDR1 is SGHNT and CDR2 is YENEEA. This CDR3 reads CASRSGANVLTF. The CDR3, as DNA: TGTGCCAGCCGATCTGGGGCCAACGTCCTGACTTTC.

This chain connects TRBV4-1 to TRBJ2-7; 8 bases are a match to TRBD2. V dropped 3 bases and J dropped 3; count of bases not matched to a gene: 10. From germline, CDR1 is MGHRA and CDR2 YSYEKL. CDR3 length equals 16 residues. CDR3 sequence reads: CASSQTPRGRFYEQYF. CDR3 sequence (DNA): TGCGCCAGCAGCCAGACCCCGCGCGGGAGGTTCTACGAGCAGTACTTC.

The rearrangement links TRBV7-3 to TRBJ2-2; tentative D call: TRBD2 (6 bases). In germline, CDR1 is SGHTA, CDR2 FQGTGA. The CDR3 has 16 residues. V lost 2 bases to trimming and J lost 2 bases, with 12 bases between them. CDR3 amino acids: CASSLYPSANTGELFF. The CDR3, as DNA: TGTGCCAGCAGCTTATACCCTAGCGCCAACACCGGGGAGCTGTTTTTT. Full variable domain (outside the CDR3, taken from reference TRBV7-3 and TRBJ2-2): GAGVSQTPSNKVTEKGKYVELRCDPISGHTALYWYRQSLGQGPEFLIYFQGTGAADDSGLPNDRFFAVRPEGSVSTLKIQRTERGDSAVYLCASSLYPSANTGELFFGEGSRLTVL.

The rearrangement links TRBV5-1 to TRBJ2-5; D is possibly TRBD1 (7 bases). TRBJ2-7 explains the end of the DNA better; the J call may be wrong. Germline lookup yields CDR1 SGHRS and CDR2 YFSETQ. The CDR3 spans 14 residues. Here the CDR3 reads CASSSQGGTYEQYF. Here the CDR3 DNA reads TGCGCCAGCAGCTCGCAGGGGGGAACCTACGAGCAGTACTTC.

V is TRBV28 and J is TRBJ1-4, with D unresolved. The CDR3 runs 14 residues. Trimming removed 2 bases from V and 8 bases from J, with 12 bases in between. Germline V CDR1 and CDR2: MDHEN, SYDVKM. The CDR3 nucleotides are TGTGCCAGCAGTTTACCCGGGGTCCCCGAAAAACTGTTTTTT. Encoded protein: CASSLPGVPEKLFF.

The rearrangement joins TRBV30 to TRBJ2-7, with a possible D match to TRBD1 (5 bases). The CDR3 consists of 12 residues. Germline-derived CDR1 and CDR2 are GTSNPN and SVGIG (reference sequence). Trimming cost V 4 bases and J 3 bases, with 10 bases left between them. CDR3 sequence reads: CAWTPDNYEQYF. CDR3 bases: TGTGCCTGGACCCCGGACAACTACGAGCAGTACTTC.

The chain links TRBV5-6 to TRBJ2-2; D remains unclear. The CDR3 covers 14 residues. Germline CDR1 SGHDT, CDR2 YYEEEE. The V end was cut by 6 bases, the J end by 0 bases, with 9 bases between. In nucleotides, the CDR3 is TGTGCCAGCACCATTGGGGCGAACACCGGGGAGCTGTTTTTT. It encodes CASTIGANTGELFF.

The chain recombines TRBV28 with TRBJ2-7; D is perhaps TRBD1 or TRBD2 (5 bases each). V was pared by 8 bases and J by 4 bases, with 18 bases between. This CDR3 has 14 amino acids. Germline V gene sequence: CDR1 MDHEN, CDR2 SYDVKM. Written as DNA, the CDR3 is TGTGCCAGCTTCGGAGAGGGGCGTAAGTACGAGCAGTACTTC. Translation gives CASFGEGRKYEQYF.

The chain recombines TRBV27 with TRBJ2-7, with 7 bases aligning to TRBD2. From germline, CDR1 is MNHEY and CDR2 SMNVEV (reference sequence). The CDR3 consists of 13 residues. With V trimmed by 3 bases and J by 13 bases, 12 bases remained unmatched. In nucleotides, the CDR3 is TGTGCCAGCAGTTTGCTGACGAGGGAGGGGCTTTACTTC. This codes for CASSLLTREGLYF.

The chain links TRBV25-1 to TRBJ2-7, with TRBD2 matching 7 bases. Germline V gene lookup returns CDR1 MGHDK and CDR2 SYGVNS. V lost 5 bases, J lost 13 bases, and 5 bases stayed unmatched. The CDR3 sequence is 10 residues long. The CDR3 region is CASSLREFYF. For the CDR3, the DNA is TGTGCCAGCAGTCTGCGGGAGTTCTACTTC.

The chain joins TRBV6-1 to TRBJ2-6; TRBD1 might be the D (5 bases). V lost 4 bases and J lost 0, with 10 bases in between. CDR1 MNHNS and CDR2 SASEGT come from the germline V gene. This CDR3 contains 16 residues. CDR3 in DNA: TGTGCCAGCAGTGGACAGCCCCTCTCTGGGGCCAACGTCCTGACTTTC. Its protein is CASSGQPLSGANVLTF.

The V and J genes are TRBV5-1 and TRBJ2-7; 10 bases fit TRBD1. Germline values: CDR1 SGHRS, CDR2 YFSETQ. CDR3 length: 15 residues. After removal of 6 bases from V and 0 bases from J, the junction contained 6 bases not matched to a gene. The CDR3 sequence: CASTGWDRGSYEQYF. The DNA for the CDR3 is TGCGCCAGCACGGGATGGGACAGGGGCTCCTACGAGCAGTACTTC.